The rows below give T cell receptor beta chains drawn from one sample of a study of identical twins. From the 5' RACE reads, TCRdb called clonotypes with MiXCR, one entry per CDR3 protein. The table lists about 240,000 distinct CDR3 sequences, about 13% of them singletons. The sample was also reused in another study, on yellow fever vaccine responses in identical twins.

Sequencing input: memory (CD45RO+) T cells sorted from blood. Receptors originate from a woman between 18 and 30 years old in good health. Each CDR3 is given with its conserved first and last residue. A D gene is named only where the DNA matches it firmly. Clone size is not always given. Where it is, it says once, few, many or a class for expanded clones.

- | TRBJ2-1 | TRBD2 | TRBV2 | CAFRPTSGSKGSANEQFF | TGTGCCTTCAGGCCCACTAGCGGTAGTAAGGGGTCGGCAAATGAGCAGTTCTTC
few | TRBJ2-3 | TRBD1 | TRBV7-9 | CASSPGQGETDTQYF | TGTGCCAGCAGCCCGGGACAGGGGGAGACAGATACGCAGTATTTT
- | TRBJ2-5 | - | TRBV6-2/TRBV6-3 | CASSYLGFFETQYF | TGTGCCAGCAGTTACTTAGGCTTCTTCGAGACCCAGTACTTC
- | TRBJ2-2 | TRBD2 | TRBV3-1 | CASSPTSGRANTGELFF | TGTGCCAGCAGTCCGACTAGCGGGAGGGCGAACACCGGGGAGCTGTTTTTT
- | TRBJ2-7 | - | TRBV30 | CAWSVKDGSEQYF | TGTGCCTGGAGTGTAAAGGACGGATCCGAGCAGTACTTC
few | TRBJ2-3 | - | TRBV7-2 | CASSLGRRDTQYF | TGTGCCAGCAGTCTCGGACGAAGAGATACGCAGTATTTT
many | TRBJ2-1 | TRBD1 | TRBV5-1 | CASSLLDRAYNEQFF | TGCGCCAGCAGCTTGTTAGACAGGGCCTACAATGAGCAGTTCTTC
- | TRBJ2-3 | - | TRBV30 | CAWSVQVGRDTQYF | TGTGCCTGGAGTGTACAAGTTGGGCGAGATACGCAGTATTTT
many | TRBJ1-6 | TRBD1 | TRBV5-5 | CASSLGPGQNSPLHF | TGTGCCAGCAGCTTGGGGCCGGGACAGAATTCACCCCTCCACTTT
- | TRBJ1-4 | TRBD1 | TRBV29-1 | CSGGDSHYEKLFF | TGCAGCGGGGGGGACAGCCACTATGAAAAACTGTTTTTT
many | TRBJ2-3 | TRBD2 | TRBV5-1 | CASRRGLPSTDTQYF | TGCGCCAGCAGGAGGGGACTACCTAGCACAGATACGCAGTATTTT
few | TRBJ1-2 | TRBD1 | TRBV4-3 | CASSQDLTGGRYGYTF | TGCGCCAGCAGCCAAGATCTGACAGGGGGACGATATGGCTACACCTTC
- | TRBJ2-3 | - | TRBV20-1 | CCASPGWQGIRDTQYF | TGCTGTGCTAGCCCAGGGTGGCAGGGGATTAGAGATACGCAGTATTTT
many | TRBJ2-2 | - | TRBV12-3/TRBV12-4 | CASSRVVGGYTGELFF | TGTGCCAGCAGTCGGGTTGTAGGGGGGTACACCGGGGAGCTGTTTTTT
many | TRBJ2-3 | - | TRBV7-9 | CASSSVKSRDTQYF | TGTGCCAGCAGCTCTGTGAAAAGCCGGGATACGCAGTATTTT
- | TRBJ2-1 | TRBD2 | TRBV14 | CASSPLAGSSYNEQFF | TGTGCCAGCAGCCCCTTAGCGGGAAGCTCCTACAATGAGCAGTTCTTC
many | TRBJ2-3 | - | TRBV11-2 | CASSLLPTDTQYF | TGTGCCAGCAGCTTACTCCCTACAGATACGCAGTATTTT
few | TRBJ2-1 | - | TRBV7-8 | CASSVRTGGAYNEQFF | TGTGCCAGCAGCGTCCGAACAGGGGGGGCCTACAATGAGCAGTTCTTC
many | TRBJ2-7 | TRBD2 | TRBV20-1 | CSAAQSSGRGEQYF | TGCAGTGCTGCCCAGTCTAGCGGGAGGGGCGAGCAGTACTTC
- | TRBJ2-1 | - | TRBV2 | CASSEDGVNEQFF | TGTGCCAGCAGTGAGGACGGTGTGAATGAGCAGTTCTTC
many | TRBJ2-3 | - | TRBV6-4 | CASSPRRGDSDTQYF | TGTGCCAGCAGCCCGAGGAGGGGGGATTCAGATACGCAGTATTTT
few | TRBJ2-1 | - | TRBV18 | CASSKDRGAYNEQFF | TGTGCCAGCTCAAAAGACAGAGGGGCGTACAATGAGCAGTTCTTC
few | TRBJ1-1 | TRBD1 | TRBV7-9 | CASSLEDRGRAFF | TGTGCCAGCAGCTTAGAAGACAGGGGTCGGGCTTTCTTT
- | TRBJ2-1 | - | TRBV29-1 | CSVAPSEQFF | TGCAGCGTCGCCCCTAGTGAGCAGTTCTTC
few | TRBJ1-1 | - | TRBV4-3 | CASSFKSANTEAFF | TGCGCCAGCAGCTTCAAATCGGCGAACACTGAAGCTTTCTTT
few | TRBJ2-7 | TRBD2 | TRBV7-2 | CASSLVRAGTYEQYF | TGTGCCAGCAGCTTAGTTCGAGCGGGAACCTACGAGCAGTACTTC
many | TRBJ2-3 | TRBD2 | TRBV28 | CASSQQRGMTHTQYF | TGTGCCAGCAGTCAACAGCGGGGTATGACACATACGCAGTATTTT
- | TRBJ2-3 | - | TRBV5-5 | CASSLGSPGDTQYF | TGTGCCAGCAGCTTGGGTAGTCCGGGAGATACGCAGTATTTT
many | TRBJ2-2 | - | TRBV11-2 | CASSLQRRELFF | TGTGCCAGCAGCTTGCAGAGGCGGGAGCTGTTTTTT
- | TRBJ2-4 | - | TRBV10-3 | CAISELDKNIQYF | TGTGCCATCAGTGAACTAGATAAAAACATTCAGTACTTC
- | TRBJ2-3 | - | TRBV6-2/TRBV6-3 | CASSYKSLAGDTQYF | TGTGCCAGCAGTTACAAGTCTTTGGCGGGAGATACGCAGTATTTT
few | TRBJ2-1 | TRBD2 | TRBV6-4 | CASSAGTTDEQFF | TGTGCCAGCAGCGCCGGGACTACTGATGAGCAGTTCTTC
many | TRBJ2-2 | TRBD1 | TRBV6-2/TRBV6-3 | CASRNDRGVTGELFF | TGTGCCAGCAGAAACGACAGGGGGGTCACCGGGGAGCTGTTTTTT
many | TRBJ1-1 | TRBD1 | TRBV7-9 | CASSPDRGYTEAFF | TGTGCCAGCAGCCCCGACAGGGGGTACACTGAAGCTTTCTTT
many | TRBJ2-2 | TRBD2 | TRBV29-1 | CSVVGLAGGRGTGELFF | TGCAGCGTTGTAGGCCTAGCGGGGGGTCGTGGCACCGGGGAGCTGTTTTTT
few | TRBJ2-1 | - | TRBV20-1 | CSATWSSYNEQFF | TGCAGTGCTACCTGGAGCTCCTACAATGAGCAGTTCTTC
- | TRBJ1-5 | TRBD1 | TRBV7-9 | CASSFSGGQGDQPQHF | TGTGCCAGCAGCTTCTCCGGGGGACAGGGGGATCAGCCCCAGCATTTT
- | TRBJ2-5 | TRBD2 | TRBV3-1 | CASRSASSGVETQYF | TGTGCCAGCAGAAGCGCTTCTAGCGGGGTGGAGACCCAGTACTTC
few | TRBJ1-2 | - | TRBV7-8 | CASSLSQINYGYTF | TGTGCCAGCAGCTTGTCACAGATTAACTATGGCTACACCTTC
few | TRBJ2-7 | TRBD1 | TRBV7-2 | CASSTGTGSYEQYF | TGTGCCAGCAGCACGGGGACAGGGTCCTACGAGCAGTACTTC
- | TRBJ2-2 | - | TRBV29-1 | CSVGTGGIGTGELFF | TGCAGCGTGGGAACCGGGGGCATAGGCACCGGGGAGCTGTTTTTT
many | TRBJ2-4 | - | TRBV3-1 | CASSPPGDLAKNIQYF | TGTGCCAGCAGCCCGCCCGGGGATCTAGCCAAAAACATTCAGTACTTC
many | TRBJ2-1 | - | TRBV7-9 | CASSLEDYNEQFF | TGTGCCAGCAGCTTAGAGGACTACAATGAGCAGTTCTTC